These 13 T cell receptor beta chains were all obtained from the same sample, sequenced in a study of blood T cells in healthy people across ages. The use of a sample-barcoded 5' primer and a J-beta primer mix characterized a second PCR of roughly 6 to 11 cycles. Via MiXCR, TCRdb re-called the 5' RACE reads, giving one row per CDR3 protein. The profile covers about a million distinct CDR3 sequences, with 35% to 45% appearing a single time and roughly 14% taken by the ten largest. The material sequenced was blood. The receptors derive from a young man in good health.

V usage is TRBV29-1 and J usage is TRBJ2-7, with D hard to call. The V gene lost 3 bases and the J gene lost 6 bases, with 18 bases spanning the gap. The CDR3 spans 14 residues. The germline gives CDR1 SQVTM, CDR2 ANQGSEA. The CDR3 DNA sequence: TGCAGCGTTGACCGTAGTGGGGATTGGGGCGAGCAGTACTTC. Translation gives CSVDRSGDWGEQYF.

The rearrangement joins TRBV4-1 to TRBJ2-5, with D unresolved. Per the germline V gene, CDR1 is MGHRA and CDR2 is YSYEKL. V was trimmed by 4 bases and J by 11 bases, leaving 23 bases between them. The CDR3 length is 15 residues. CDR3 loop: CASSRELTVYNEQYF. The DNA for the CDR3 is TGCGCCAGCAGCCGAGAGTTAACTGTCTACAATGAGCAGTACTTC.

This clonotype has a handful of counts. This chain links TRBV20-1 with TRBJ2-1; 13 nucleotides line up with TRBD2. This CDR3 has 16 amino acids. V lost 6 bases to trimming and J lost 4 bases; unmatched junction nucleotides: 9. From germline, CDR1 is DFQATT and CDR2 SNEGSKA (reference sequence). The CDR3 protein is CSANRLAGGSYNEQFF. The CDR3 region has the DNA TGCAGTGCAAATCGACTAGCGGGGGGTTCGTACAATGAGCAGTTCTTC.

The V and J genes are TRBV4-2 and TRBJ2-2, with 7 nucleotides matching TRBD1. V lost 4 bases to trimming and J lost 5 bases; unmatched junction nucleotides: 4. The germline gives CDR1 LGHNA, CDR2 YNFKEQ. This CDR3 region has 14 residues. In DNA form, the CDR3 reads TGTGCCAGCAGCCCGGGACAGAGGACCGGGGAGCTGTTTTTT. Its protein product is CASSPGQRTGELFF.

This clonotype was counted a few times. The rearrangement joins TRBV3-1 to TRBJ2-5, with TRBD2 identical over 13 bases. In germline, CDR1 is LGHDT, CDR2 YNNKEL (reference sequence). V trimming: 4 bases; J trimming: 2 bases; junction bases outside the gene matches: 7. This CDR3 comprises 17 residues. The CDR3 DNA sequence: TGTGCCAGCAGCCTTACGACTAGCGGGGGGCCTCAAGAGACCCAGTACTTC. It yields the protein CASSLTTSGGPQETQYF.

This clonotype was counted only a few times. The rearrangement joins TRBV7-2 to TRBJ2-1; maybe TRBD1 (6 bases). The CDR3 is 16 residues long. Germline values: CDR1 SGHTA, CDR2 FQGNSA. Trimming left V 1 base short and J 0 bases short, with 10 bases between. DNA of the CDR3: TGTGCCAGCAGCTTAGAAGGGACAAACTCCTACAATGAGCAGTTCTTC. It encodes CASSLEGTNSYNEQFF.

The chain carries TRBV9 and TRBJ2-1; perhaps TRBD2 as D (7 bases). Trimming cost V 4 bases and J 6 bases, with 17 bases left between them. The CDR3 length is 15 residues. Germline-derived CDR1 and CDR2 are SGDLS and YYNGEE. CDR3 residues: CASSSSGGGANEQFF. For the CDR3, the DNA is TGTGCCAGCAGCTCTAGTGGTGGGGGGGCCAATGAGCAGTTCTTC.

This clonotype was counted between two and nine times. The chain joins TRBV10-3 to TRBJ2-3; 8 bases align to TRBD2. The germline CDR1 and CDR2 sequences are ENHRY and SYGVKD. V lost 0 bases to trimming and J lost 0 bases; unmatched junction nucleotides: 5. This CDR3 spans 17 amino acids. The CDR3: CAISESGGGTSTDTQYF. The CDR3 nucleotides read TGTGCCATCAGTGAGTCCGGGGGGGGAACAAGCACAGATACGCAGTATTTT.

This chain joins TRBV20-1 and TRBJ2-5; TRBD2 matches at 16 bases. CDR3 length equals 19 residues. In germline, CDR1 is DFQATT, CDR2 SNEGSKA (reference sequence). V shed 3 bases and J 0 bases; nucleotides not matched to a gene: 10. In DNA, the CDR3 is TGCAGTGCTAGCCCCACCGGGACTAGCGGGGGGGCAGACCAAGAGACCCAGTACTTC. Translation gives CSASPTGTSGGADQETQYF.

The rearrangement links TRBV13 to TRBJ2-1; unclear D gene. Deletions cut 7 bases from V and 2 bases from J, with 18 bases between. This CDR3 spans 16 amino acids. Germline CDR1 and CDR2: PRHDT and FYEKMQ (reference sequence). The CDR3 region has the DNA TGTGCCAGCACCGTCTTTGCGGCAGGTCCCTACAATGAGCAGTTCTTC. This encodes CASTVFAAGPYNEQFF.

This clonotype was counted between two and nine times. J is TRBJ1-2 and V is TRBV27; the D gene is possibly TRBD1 (5 bases). CDR3 length: 15 amino acids. V lost 3 bases and J 10 bases, leaving 21 bases between the germline ends. Germline V gene sequence: CDR1 MNHEY, CDR2 SMNVEV (reference sequence). CDR3 loop: CASSFYPGALDDYTF. The CDR3 bases are TGTGCCAGCAGTTTTTACCCCGGGGCCCTGGATGACTACACCTTC.

This clonotype has ten or more counts. The chain combines TRBV6-4 with TRBJ2-1; 10 bases are a match to TRBD1. Unmatched junction bases numbered 6, after V lost 0 bases and J lost 10 bases. The CDR3 runs 15 residues. Germline V CDR1 and CDR2: MRHNA, SNTAGT. DNA of the CDR3: TGTGCCAGCAGTGACTCCGACAGGGGGCTTGGGGAGCAGTTCTTC. Its protein is CASSDSDRGLGEQFF.

This rearrangement joins TRBV5-1 to TRBJ2-1, with 8 bases that match TRBD1. In germline, CDR1 is SGHRS, CDR2 YFSETQ. J gave up 6 bases and V 3 bases, and 8 bases lay outside the gene matches. This CDR3 has 15 amino acids. DNA of the CDR3: TGCGCCAGCAGCTGGGGGACAGGCTATAGCAATGAGCAGTTCTTC. Amino acids: CASSWGTGYSNEQFF.